These 17 T cell receptor beta chains came from one sample sequenced in a study of control samples from healthy donors and cancer patients. The assay was immunoSEQ multiplex PCR, and TCRdb's table has in-frame clones only and misses some. The repertoire holds 100,000 to 150,000 clones, with around nine tenths as singletons. The sequencing sample was made of PBMCs. Source of these receptors: a middle-aged man with head and neck cancer.

The V gene is TRBV3-1 (or the pseudogene TRBV3-2), the J gene TRBJ1-2; D may be TRBD1 (5 bases). CDR3 length equals 15 residues. Germline CDR1 is LGHDT and CDR2 is YNNKEL (reference sequence). V was clipped by 0 bases and J by 7 bases, with 15 bases between them. DNA of the CDR3: TGTGCCAGCAGCCAAGAGTTTTCCCAGGGTGGTGGCTACACCTTC. It yields the protein CASSQEFSQGGGYTF.

The rearrangement uses TRBV5-1 and TRBJ2-7, with D perhaps matching TRBD2 (5 bases). This CDR3 contains 16 residues. Germline CDR1 SGHRS, CDR2 YFSETQ. The V end was cut by 6 bases, the J end by 0 bases, with 19 bases between. CDR3 region: CASTLREAALSYEQYF. CDR3 bases: TGCGCCAGCACCTTAAGGGAAGCGGCTCTCTCCTACGAGCAGTACTTC.

The chain employs TRBV11-1 and TRBJ1-3; D not certain. Trimming left V 5 bases short and J 4 bases short, with 9 bases between. The CDR3 runs to 13 residues. Germline V gene sequence: CDR1 SGHAT, CDR2 FQDESV (reference sequence). CDR3 region: CASSPAGGNTIYF. The CDR3 DNA sequence: TGTGCCAGCAGCCCGGCTGGGGGAAACACCATATATTTT.

The V gene is TRBV10-3, the J gene TRBJ1-1; D is unresolved. Germline V gene lookup returns CDR1 ENHRY and CDR2 SYGVKD. Trimming cost V 7 bases and J 3 bases, with 12 bases left between them. The CDR3 totals 13 residues. CDR3 bases: TGTGCCATCACCTCCAGTTCGGACACTGAAGCTTTCTTT. Its translation is CAITSSSDTEAFF.

The chain joins TRBV18 to TRBJ1-6; no definite D call. Deletions cut 0 bases from V and 5 bases from J, with 8 bases between. The CDR3 totals 15 residues. The germline CDR1 and CDR2 sequences are KGHSH and LQKENI. The DNA of the CDR3 is TGTGCCAGCTCACCACCGGCACGGAATAATTCACCCCTCCACTTT. Translating gives CASSPPARNNSPLHF. The full variable domain, completed using reference TRBV18 and TRBJ1-6, is NAGVMQNPRHLVRRRGQEARLRCSPMKGHSHVYWYRQLPEEGLKFMVYLQKENIIDESGMPKERFSAEFPKEGPSILRIQQVVRGDSAAYFCASSPPARNNSPLHFGNGTRLTVT.

This chain joins TRBV6-6 and TRBJ2-1; D is tentatively TRBD1 or TRBD2 (5 bases each). The CDR3 sequence is 16 residues long. Germline CDR1 reads MNHNY; CDR2 reads SVGAGI (reference sequence). V was shortened by 8 bases and J by 0 bases, with 17 bases between the two germline ends. The CDR3 DNA follows: TGTGCCAGCTCTCAAACCGGGGCGTTCTCCTACAATGAGCAGTTCTTC. Translated, it gives CASSQTGAFSYNEQFF.

The chain employs TRBV5-4 and TRBJ2-7; 13 bases match TRBD2. Per germline, CDR1 SGHNT and CDR2 YYREEE (reference sequence). The V segment lost 3 bases and the J segment 2 bases; nucleotides outside the gene matches: 5. The CDR3 has 16 residues. The CDR3 loop reads CASSSAGLAGTYEQYF. The DNA for the CDR3 is TGTGCCAGCAGCTCGGCGGGACTAGCGGGAACCTACGAGCAGTACTTC.

The V and J genes are TRBV27 and TRBJ1-1, with D uncertain. Germline loops: CDR1 MNHEY, CDR2 SMNVEV (reference sequence). The length of the CDR3 is 14 residues. V dropped 3 bases and J dropped 2 bases, with 10 bases sitting between them. CDR3 sequence: CASSFLGSNTEAFF. The CDR3 nucleotides are TGTGCCAGCAGTTTCCTGGGTTCCAACACTGAAGCTTTCTTT.

This chain connects TRBV7-2 to TRBJ2-5; no clear D. The CDR3 has 19 residues. V lost 5 bases, J lost 0 bases, and 25 bases lay in between. Germline V CDR1 and CDR2: SGHTA, FQGNSA. CDR3: CASSRSLRLRGQHQETQYF. The DNA for the CDR3 is TGTGCCAGCAGCCGCTCCCTTCGCTTGCGCGGCCAACACCAAGAGACCCAGTACTTC. The full variable domain, its missing parts supplied by reference TRBV7-2 and TRBJ2-5, is GAGVSQSPSNKVTEKGKDVELRCDPISGHTALYWYRQSLGQGLEFLIYFQGNSAPDKSGLPSDRFSAERTGGSVSTLTIQRTQQEDSAVYLCASSRSLRLRGQHQETQYFGPGTRLLVL.

The rearrangement links TRBV19 to TRBJ2-7; 13 bases map to TRBD2. Trimming at V came to 6 bases and at J to 2 bases, leaving 7 bases not matched to a gene. CDR1 is LNHDA, CDR2 SQIVND, per germline (reference sequence). The CDR3 spans 16 residues. CDR3 residues: CASSGLAGAEAYEQYF. The CDR3 DNA reads as TGTGCCAGTAGCGGACTAGCGGGGGCCGAGGCCTACGAGCAGTACTTC.

The chain employs TRBV3-1 (or the pseudogene TRBV3-2) and TRBJ2-1; no definite D call. This CDR3 is built from 16 residues. CDR1 LGHDT and CDR2 YNNKEL come from the germline V gene (reference sequence). With 0 bases removed from V and 3 bases from J, the gap between germline ends came to 12 bases. CDR3 sequence (DNA): TGTGCCAGCAGCCAAGAAGAAGGGCCGGACTACAATGAGCAGTTCTTC. As protein: CASSQEEGPDYNEQFF.

The genes are TRBV28 and TRBJ2-7; 8 bases align to TRBD2. The CDR3 spans 15 residues. Germline V gene sequence: CDR1 MDHEN, CDR2 SYDVKM. V trimming: 3 bases; J trimming: 6 bases; junction bases outside the gene matches: 10. CDR3 sequence reads: CASSLNRGGSAEQYF. CDR3 nucleotides: TGTGCCAGCAGTTTGAACCGCGGGGGGTCTGCCGAGCAGTACTTC.

The chain employs TRBV7-2 and TRBJ1-2; TRBD1 might be the D (5 bases). The CDR3 contains 16 residues. Trimming pared 5 bases from V and 0 bases from J, leaving 16 bases between. The V gene's germline CDR1 is SGHTA and CDR2 FQGNSA. CDR3 in DNA: TGTGCCAGCAGCATCAATCGACAGTCCTCTAACTATGGCTACACCTTC. It specifies CASSINRQSSNYGYTF.

This clone was counted between two and nine times. Here the CDR3 DNA reads TGTGCCAGCAGGTACAGGGATTACTATGGCTACACCTTC. Amino acids: CASRYRDYYGYTF. The chain combines TRBV28 with TRBJ1-2; maybe TRBD1 (6 bases). The CDR3 has 13 amino acids. The V and J ends lost 6 bases and 3 bases respectively, with 11 bases between them. The germline gives CDR1 MDHEN, CDR2 SYDVKM.

This chain connects TRBV16 to TRBJ1-2, with 10 bases identical to TRBD1. J was trimmed by 8 bases and V by 4 bases; bases with no gene match: 10. The germline CDR1 and CDR2 sequences are KGHSY and FQNENV. This CDR3 spans 15 amino acids. The CDR3 DNA reads as TGTGCCAGCAGCCGACCGGGACAGGGGAGAAAAGGCTACACCTTC. Translated, it gives CASSRPGQGRKGYTF.

This chain joins TRBV27 and TRBJ1-1; D is perhaps TRBD1 (6 bases). V shed 8 bases and J shed 4 bases, with 29 bases lying between them. The CDR3 consists of 18 residues. Germline V lookup: CDR1 MNHEY, CDR2 SMNVEV (reference sequence). The CDR3 protein is CASSIPTRQDSMGTEAFF. DNA of the CDR3: TGTGCCAGCTCCATCCCCACGCGACAGGATTCGATGGGCACTGAAGCTTTCTTT.

This clone has a single count. V gene TRBV5-1 combines with J gene TRBJ2-7; D may correspond to TRBD1 or TRBD2 (5 bases each). The germline V gene encodes CDR1 SGHRS and CDR2 YFSETQ. CDR3 size: 13 residues. Trimming took off 1 base at V and 4 bases at J, with 9 bases between the two ends. CDR3 bases: TGCGCCAGCAGCTTGATAGGGGAGTACGAGCAGTACTTC. This codes for CASSLIGEYEQYF.